Listed below are T cell receptor beta chains from one sample, sequenced in a study of response to subunit inactivated influenza vaccine. TCRdb recomputed calls from the RT-PCR reads with MiXCR, one row per CDR3 protein. The data hold roughly 630,000 distinct CDR3 sequences, with around 15% observed a single time. Sequencing used PBMCs from blood, obtained 14 days before vaccination. These TCRs come from a man aged 45-65 years who received an inactivated influenza vaccine. Each CDR3 is given with its conserved first and last residue. The D gene is left open where the match is weak. Size is omitted from some rows. Given values are once, few, many or a class for expanded clones.

TRBJ2-1,TRBD2,TRBV9,NA,TGTGCCAGCAGCGTAGGGGCTAGCGGGATTAATGAGCAGTTCTTC,CASSVGASGINEQFF
TRBJ1-4,NA,TRBV5-1,few,TGCGCCAGCAGCCGGGACGGGCTAAATGAAAAACTGTTTTTT,CASSRDGLNEKLFF
TRBJ1-5,NA,TRBV11-1,NA,TGTGCCAGCAGCTTGGTCCCGCAAGTCCCCATAGGAAGCAATCAGCCCCAGCATTTT,CASSLVPQVPIGSNQPQHF
TRBJ2-7,TRBD2,TRBV28,NA,TGTGCCAGCAGTTCCAACGGTCTAGCGGATGTCTCCTACGAGCAGTACTTC,CASSSNGLADVSYEQYF
TRBJ2-3,NA,TRBV20-1,NA,TGCAGTGCTAGTGAGGCTATCCTGGATACGCAGTATTTT,CSASEAILDTQYF
TRBJ1-5,NA,TRBV27,few,TGTGCCATTCTGGTAAAGCCTAGCAATCAGCCCCAGCATTTT,CAILVKPSNQPQHF
TRBJ1-6,NA,TRBV7-3,few,TGTGCCAGCAGCTTAAGACGGTTTAATTCACCCCTCCACTTT,CASSLRRFNSPLHF
TRBJ2-1,NA,TRBV3-1,few,TGTGCCAGCAGCCAGCTCGACAGTTCCTACAATGAGCAGTTCTTC,CASSQLDSSYNEQFF
TRBJ2-3,TRBD2,TRBV9,NA,TGTGCCAGCAGCGTAGGGACTAGCGGGAGCCCAGATACGCAGTATTTT,CASSVGTSGSPDTQYF
TRBJ2-7,NA,TRBV20-1,few,TGCAGTGCTAGCCCCACCTACGAGCAGTACTTC,CSASPTYEQYF
TRBJ2-1,TRBD2,TRBV30,few,TGTGCCTGGAGCGAAAACAGCGGGAGGCTCTACAATGAGCAGTTCTTC,CAWSENSGRLYNEQFF
TRBJ1-4,NA,TRBV2,NA,TGTGCCAGCAGGTTCGATACAGGCGAAAAACTGTTTTTT,CASRFDTGEKLFF
TRBJ2-7,NA,TRBV6-1,few,TGTGCCAGCAGCCCTGTTCCTCTCGAGTACGAGCAGTACTTC,CASSPVPLEYEQYF
TRBJ2-1,TRBD2,TRBV7-2,NA,TGTGCCAGCAGCTTCCAGCGGGAGAGCTCCTACAATGAGCAGTTCTTC,CASSFQRESSYNEQFF
TRBJ1-1,NA,TRBV29-1,many,TGCAGCGTTGTCCGGGGGACTGAAGCTTTCTTT,CSVVRGTEAFF
TRBJ2-1,NA,TRBV11-3,NA,TGTGCCAGCAGCTTAGAGACTGGACCCTACAATGAGCAGTTCTTC,CASSLETGPYNEQFF
TRBJ2-2,NA,TRBV6-2/TRBV6-3,many,TGTGCCAGCAGTACCGACACCTATACCGGGGAGCTGTTTTTT,CASSTDTYTGELFF
TRBJ2-3,TRBD1,TRBV29-1,NA,TGCAGCGTTTGCCCAGACAGGGATTCTGCAGATACGCAGTATTTT,CSVCPDRDSADTQYF
TRBJ2-5,TRBD1,TRBV25-1,few,TGTGCCAGCAGTGAGACAGGGGCAAAAGAGACCCAGTACTTC,CASSETGAKETQYF
TRBJ2-1,NA,TRBV7-7,NA,TGTGCTAGCAGCGAAGGCCCGAGCCGGTCCTACAATGAGCAGTTCTTC,CASSEGPSRSYNEQFF
TRBJ2-1,NA,TRBV5-1,many,TGCGCCAGCAGCCCCCGTCTAGCAGCTTACAATGAGCAGTTCTTC,CASSPRLAAYNEQFF
TRBJ2-3,TRBD1,TRBV7-9,NA,TGTGCCAGCAGCGACCTAGGACAGGGAGTCGGCACAGATACGCAGTATTTT,CASSDLGQGVGTDTQYF
TRBJ2-1,TRBD2,TRBV11-2,many,TGTGCCAGCAGCTTAGATCCGACTAGCGGGGGGAATAATGAGCAGTTCTTC,CASSLDPTSGGNNEQFF
TRBJ2-7,NA,TRBV12-3/TRBV12-4,many,TGTGCCAGCAGTTTGGGGTCTGGTCTCGGCGAGCAGTACTTC,CASSLGSGLGEQYF
TRBJ2-5,TRBD1,TRBV28,NA,TGTGCCAGCAGGGGCCTGACAGGGGGCCCGGTGACCCAGTACTTC,CASRGLTGGPVTQYF
TRBJ1-2,NA,TRBV6-5,many,TGTGCCAGCAGTTCGGGACTACTTAGTAGCTATGGCTACACCTTC,CASSSGLLSSYGYTF
TRBJ1-1,NA,TRBV5-5,few,TGTGCCAGCAGCGGCCTACAGGGTAACACTGAAGCTTTCTTT,CASSGLQGNTEAFF
TRBJ2-3,TRBD2,TRBV24-1,few,TGTGCCACCAGTGGCCTCGGAGGCGGGAGGGCCGCAGATACGCAGTATTTT,CATSGLGGGRAADTQYF
TRBJ1-6,TRBD1,TRBV28,NA,TGTGCCAGCAGTTCGGGACAGAATTCACCCCTCCACTTT,CASSSGQNSPLHF
TRBJ2-7,TRBD2,TRBV28,many,TGTGCCAGCAGTTCGGCGGGAGGGTACGAGCAGTACTTC,CASSSAGGYEQYF
TRBJ2-2,NA,TRBV29-1,many,TGCAGCGTTGAAGATCGTGGGGAAACCGGGGAGCTGTTTTTT,CSVEDRGETGELFF
TRBJ1-2,TRBD1,TRBV10-3,few,TGTGCCATCAGTGAGGCGGGACAGGGGGCAGGTGGCTACACCTTC,CAISEAGQGAGGYTF
TRBJ2-7,NA,TRBV7-2,many,TGTGCCAGCAGCTTAGGTTGGGAGCACTCCTACGAGCAGTACTTC,CASSLGWEHSYEQYF
TRBJ2-5,NA,TRBV6-2/TRBV6-3,NA,TGTGCCAGCAGTTGGGCCGGGGTGGGAGAGACCCAGTACTTC,CASSWAGVGETQYF
TRBJ2-2,NA,TRBV7-9,few,TGTGCCAGCAGCTTACCACAGGGGAACACCGGGGAGCTGTTTTTT,CASSLPQGNTGELFF
TRBJ2-2,NA,TRBV27,NA,TGTGCCAGCAGAGGGGTCGGAAACACCGGGGAGCTGTTTTTT,CASRGVGNTGELFF
TRBJ2-2,NA,TRBV5-1,few,TGCGCCAGCCGTCTTTCCCCCGCGGAGTACGGGGAGCTGTTTTTT,CASRLSPAEYGELFF
TRBJ2-1,TRBD2,TRBV4-1,few,TGCGCCAGCAGCCAAGACCTAGCGGGCGGCCCGTACAATGAGCAGTTCTTC,CASSQDLAGGPYNEQFF
TRBJ2-5,NA,TRBV12-3/TRBV12-4,NA,TGTGCCAGCAGTTTAGATTTCCCCCTTGCCCAAGAGACCCAGTACTTC,CASSLDFPLAQETQYF
TRBJ2-5,NA,TRBV7-2,many,TGTGCCAGCAGCCTATACAGGGGGGGGGAGACCCAGTACTTC,CASSLYRGGETQYF
TRBJ2-1,TRBD1,TRBV29-1,NA,TGCAGCGTTGCCTCTCTGCCGGGACAGGGGACGTATGAGCAGTTCTTC,CSVASLPGQGTYEQFF
TRBJ2-7,TRBD1,TRBV5-6,NA,TGTGCCAGCAGAGAGACCGGGACAGGATTCTACGAGCAGTACTTC,CASRETGTGFYEQYF
TRBJ2-7,NA,TRBV6-2/TRBV6-3,many,TGTGCCAGCAGGTCAGATTCCTACGAGCAGTACTTC,CASRSDSYEQYF
TRBJ1-1,NA,TRBV14,many,TGTGCCAGCAGCCATTCTAACTTCATGAACACTGAAGCTTTCTTT,CASSHSNFMNTEAFF
TRBJ1-2,NA,TRBV6-2/TRBV6-3,few,TGTGCCAGCTCTCCCGAGGCAGGGTATGGCTACACCTTC,CASSPEAGYGYTF
TRBJ2-4,NA,TRBV7-8,few,TGTGCCAGCAGCTTACAATCCAAAAACATTCAGTACTTC,CASSLQSKNIQYF
TRBJ1-6,TRBD1,TRBV6-1,NA,TGTGCCAGCAGTGACAGGGACAGTAGGATCAATTCACCCCTCCACTTT,CASSDRDSRINSPLHF
TRBJ2-3,NA,TRBV20-1,few,TGCAGTGCTACTGACACCAGGGGCCCAGATACGCAGTATTTT,CSATDTRGPDTQYF
TRBJ1-4,NA,TRBV7-2,NA,TGTGCCAGCAGCCCACGCGGTGGGACTAATGAAAAACTGTTTTTT,CASSPRGGTNEKLFF
TRBJ2-2,NA,TRBV12-3/TRBV12-4,many,TGTGCCAGCAGTTTGTGGGCCGGGGAGCTGTTTTTT,CASSLWAGELFF
TRBJ1-2,TRBD1,TRBV4-3,NA,TGCGCCAGCAGCCAAGACGCAGGGGGTTATGGCTACACCTTC,CASSQDAGGYGYTF
TRBJ2-5,NA,TRBV6-5,once,TGTGCCAGCGGGACACAAGAGACCCAGTACTTC,CASGTQETQYF
TRBJ2-1,NA,TRBV18,many,TGTGCCAGCTCACCACAATCAAGGCAGCTCTCCTACAATGAGCAGTTCTTC,CASSPQSRQLSYNEQFF
TRBJ2-3,TRBD1,TRBV29-1,NA,TGCAGCGTTGCCGGACAGGGAAGCACAGATACGCAGTATTTT,CSVAGQGSTDTQYF